The TCR beta chain under discussion was sequenced for a study of CD4+ T cells in melanoma. This CDR3 contains 13 residues. Trimming pared 3 bases from V and 6 bases from J, leaving 9 bases between. Germline loops: CDR1 MNHEY, CDR2 SMNVEV (reference sequence). Libraries were prepared by immunoSEQ multiplex PCR; TCRdb keeps only in-frame clonotypes and omits some of them. Among about 10,000 clones listed, about 60% were seen once. Sequencing was carried out using cells from a culture (not recorded whether cultured in vitro). This sequence originates from a human donor with melanoma. The chain links TRBV27 to TRBJ2-1; a possible D gene is TRBD1 (6 bases). CDR3 loop: CASSFLGGNEQFF. In DNA form, the CDR3 reads TGTGCCAGCAGTTTTTTAGGGGGCAATGAGCAGTTCTTC.